Listed here is a single T cell receptor beta chain. The V and J ends lost 3 bases and 8 bases respectively, with 7 bases between them. CDR1 and CDR2 (germline): KGHSH, LQKENI. This CDR3 has 11 amino acids. Authors' data handling: It was from reference gene primer amplification that nucleated cell counts were estimated. Clones were read by immunoSEQ multiplex PCR, and TCRdb kept only the in-frame ones, dropping some. V and J calls and clone size are those listed in that table; D and trimming were worked out from the DNA. The sample includes approximately 150,000 clones, nearly 90% of them seen just once. These data come from a study of blood T cell repertoires in COVID-19. Study background: Acute and convalescent COVID-19 specimens originated in the United States, Italy and Spain. In each case, the material was cDNA or gDNA derived from T cells, B-cell-depleted T cells, or PBMCs.

The rearrangement uses TRBV18 and TRBJ1-1; D is undetermined. The sample consisted of peripheral blood. The origin of this receptor is a man in his 70s with acute or convalescent COVID-19. The CDR3 sequence is CASSPGEEAFF. The CDR3 DNA reads TGTGCCAGCTCACCGGGCGAGGAAGCTTTCTTT.